The subject of this entry is one T cell receptor (beta chain). This specimen comes from a study of T cells in localized non-small cell lung cancer. The ends were cut back, 0 bases at V and 1 base at J, with 5 bases in the middle. The germline V gene encodes CDR1 SGHRS and CDR2 YFSETQ. CDR3 length equals 14 residues. Sequencing was performed with immunoSEQ multiplex PCR; in TCRdb, only in-frame clones are kept and a portion is missing. The sample gives fewer than 5,000 clones, roughly 40% of which show up once; approximately 6.2% is in the top ten. This TCR was sampled from a woman aged 40 to 75 with stage I lung adenocarcinoma. The gene calls are TRBV5-1 and TRBJ2-1; tentatively, D is TRBD1 (5 bases). The sample was lung tumor tissue, taken before any cancer treatment. CDR3: CASSLGQSYNEQFF. The CDR3 DNA reads as TGCGCCAGCAGCTTGGGACAGTCCTACAATGAGCAGTTCTTC.